The sequence of this TCR beta chain was determined in a study of blood T cell repertoires in COVID-19. Study-level information: Some COVID-19 samples were acute and others convalescent; all came from the United States, Italy and Spain. Sources were T cells, B-cell-depleted T cells, or PBMCs; the material itself was cDNA or gDNA.

Profiling relied on immunoSEQ multiplex PCR, and the TCRdb table lists in-frame clones only, not all of them. The sample shows 350,000 to 400,000 clones, roughly 90% of them seen only once. Germline V gene data show CDR1 as LNHDA and CDR2 as SQIVND (reference sequence). The CDR3 is 15 residues long. V dropped 5 bases and J dropped 1 base, with 11 bases sitting between them. The clonotype comes from a man between 18 and 35 years old with active or convalescent COVID-19. Source material: peripheral blood. This chain joins TRBV19 and TRBJ2-2, with a weak D call TRBD1 (6 bases). CDR3 region: CASSAGQMNTGELFF. CDR3 DNA sequence: TGTGCCAGTAGTGCAGGACAGATGAACACCGGGGAGCTGTTTTTT.